This entry lists 23 T cell receptor beta chains sequenced from one sample in a study of PD-L1 blockade in urothelial cancer (dated by TCRdb to about 2017). Preparation of the library involved the immunoSEQ multiplex PCR assay. This is the immuneACCESS table as TCRdb keeps it, with only in-frame sequences that have V and J called. A part of the clones is gone; compared with another copy, unresolved V genes explain less than half, and the rest is unexplained. The sample table records around 38,000 clones; 65% to 90% of these occur just once. The top ten clonotypes cover 24% of the sample. What the time point label conveys for this sample: peripheral blood 6 weeks after treatment start. This specimen consisted of PBMCs, obtained around atezolizumab (anti-PD-L1) treatment. All receptors come from a man aged 55 to 70 with urothelial cancer.

This clone was observed a handful of times. The chain joins TRBV7-8 to TRBJ1-2; D unclear. V was clipped by 1 base and J by 4 bases, with 10 bases between them. There are 14 residues in the CDR3. Germline assignment: CDR1 SGHVS and CDR2 FQNEAQ. The CDR3 coding sequence is TGTGCCAGCAGCTTAGATGTGAGGGCCTATGGCTACACCTTC. Residues: CASSLDVRAYGYTF.

The DNA for the CDR3 is TGTGCCAGCAGCCGCGACGGCGGGGTTGGTGGCTACACCTTC. This translates into CASSRDGGVGGYTF. This sequence joins TRBV4-2 and TRBJ1-2; the D is unclear. CDR1 LGHNA and CDR2 YNFKEQ come from the germline V gene. Trimming stripped 4 bases from V and 7 bases from J, with 16 bases between. The CDR3 covers 14 residues.

About this clone: Different DNA sequences within this sample yield the same CDR3. The chain employs TRBV7-3 and TRBJ1-6; no definite D call. The germline V and J ends were trimmed by 5 bases and 9 bases, with 11 bases remaining between them. Germline CDR1 and CDR2: SGHTA and FQGTGA. The CDR3 totals 13 residues. CDR3 protein: CASSLDRGSPLHF. The CDR3 DNA follows: TGTGCCAGCAGCCTTGACCGGGGTTCACCCCTCCACTTT.

V gene TRBV29-1 combines with J gene TRBJ2-5; 7 bases line up with TRBD1. The length of the CDR3 is 14 residues. Germline V gene lookup returns CDR1 SQVTM and CDR2 ANQGSEA. J lost 4 bases, V lost 4 bases, and 9 bases had no gene match. The CDR3 nucleotides read TGCAGCGTTGTCCTCAGGGGGTTGGGAGAGACCCAGTACTTC. Its translation: CSVVLRGLGETQYF.

The CDR3 nucleotides are TGTGCCAGCTCACCACCGGGGGGTGACACTGAAGCTTTCTTT. Its translation is CASSPPGGDTEAFF. V and J are TRBV18 and TRBJ1-1; tentative D call: TRBD1 (5 bases). The V gene's germline CDR1 is KGHSH and CDR2 LQKENI. V was trimmed by 0 bases and J by 3 bases, leaving 8 bases between them. The CDR3 loop spans 14 amino acids.

This sequence joins TRBV4-2 and TRBJ2-4; D is perhaps TRBD2 (5 bases). The V end lost 4 bases, the J end lost 2 bases, and 24 bases lay between the germline ends. CDR3 length: 19 residues. CDR1 is LGHNA and CDR2 is YNFKEQ in the germline V gene. The CDR3 loop is CASSPTGVVGAGSKNIQYF. Written as DNA, the CDR3 is TGTGCCAGCAGCCCAACCGGGGTCGTGGGAGCCGGATCCAAAAACATTCAGTACTTC.

The sample holds one count of this clone. The chain links TRBV14 to TRBJ2-7; tentatively, D is TRBD1 (7 bases). The CDR3 length is 15 residues. CDR1 SGHDN and CDR2 FVKESK come from the germline V gene. Trimming removed 4 bases from V and 6 bases from J, with 19 bases in between. This CDR3 is CASSPDPQGRSEQYF. The CDR3 DNA sequence: TGTGCCAGCAGCCCGGATCCACAGGGGAGGTCCGAGCAGTACTTC.

The rearrangement uses TRBV12-5 and TRBJ1-5; a possible D gene is TRBD1 (5 bases). The germline CDR1 and CDR2 sequences are LGHNT and FRNRAP. The CDR3 covers 14 residues. The V end was cut by 1 base, the J end by 4 bases, with 8 bases between. The CDR3 nucleotides read TGTGCTAGTGGTTTGGGGACACAAAATCAGCCCCAGCATTTT. It encodes CASGLGTQNQPQHF.

This clone was seen once. This chain joins TRBV15 and TRBJ1-2; D is unclear. Germline V gene sequence: CDR1 LNHNV, CDR2 YYDKDF (reference sequence). With 0 bases removed from V and 0 bases from J, the gap between germline ends came to 11 bases. This CDR3 region has 16 residues. For the CDR3, the DNA is TGTGCCACCAGCAGAGATCTGGGAGGAGCTAACTATGGCTACACCTTC. Protein sequence: CATSRDLGGANYGYTF.

The genes are TRBV5-4 and TRBJ2-1, with TRBD2 matching over 10 bases. This CDR3 is built from 16 residues. The ends lost 2 bases at V and 5 bases at J; junction bases unmatched: 7. CDR1 is SGHNT, CDR2 YYREEE, per germline (reference sequence). The CDR3 DNA reads TGTGCCAGCAGCTTCCCGCTAGCGGGAGATAACAATGAGCAGTTCTTC. Its protein is CASSFPLAGDNNEQFF.

This sequence joins TRBV18 and TRBJ1-1; D unclear. Germline CDR1 KGHSH, CDR2 LQKENI. The CDR3 has 15 amino acids. The V gene lost 0 bases and the J gene lost 5 bases, with 13 bases spanning the gap. The DNA for the CDR3 is TGTGCCAGCTCACCACCGGAGGGAGGAAGGACTGAAGCTTTCTTT. It is translated as CASSPPEGGRTEAFF.

In DNA, the CDR3 is TGCGCCAGCAGTCTAGCGGGGGGGCAGGGGACCCAGTACTTC. Encoded protein: CASSLAGGQGTQYF. The gene calls are TRBV10-2 and TRBJ2-5; TRBD2 matches at 12 bases. The V segment lost 5 bases and the J segment 7 bases; nucleotides outside the gene matches: 5. Germline loops: CDR1 WSHSY, CDR2 SAAADI. CDR3 length: 14 amino acids.

A single count supports this clone. The V and J genes are TRBV7-2 and TRBJ2-5; 11 nucleotides align to TRBD2. Germline loops: CDR1 SGHTA, CDR2 FQGNSA. The CDR3 length is 17 residues. V lost 2 bases to trimming and J lost 1 base; unmatched junction nucleotides: 6. CDR3 nucleotide sequence: TGTGCCAGCAGCTTAATAGCGGGGGGGCCGACCCAAGAGACCCAGTACTTC. It translates to CASSLIAGGPTQETQYF.

This clone is a singleton in its sample. CDR3 sequence: CASSEWGWAGGNADTQYF. The CDR3 DNA reads as TGTGCCAGCAGTGAATGGGGGTGGGCAGGGGGCAACGCAGATACGCAGTATTTT. The gene calls are TRBV6-1 and TRBJ2-3, with 8 bases fitting TRBD1. The CDR3 runs to 18 residues. V lost 2 bases and J lost 4; bases outside the gene matches: 14. Germline CDR1 and CDR2: MNHNS and SASEGT.

The gene calls are TRBV29-1 and TRBJ2-7, with D perhaps matching TRBD1 (5 bases). Germline lookup yields CDR1 SQVTM and CDR2 ANQGSEA. Trimming removed 4 bases at V and 2 bases at J, with 9 bases between. The CDR3 consists of 12 residues. The chain's CDR3 is CSVGQGTYEQYF. As DNA, the CDR3 is TGCAGCGTTGGGCAGGGAACCTACGAGCAGTACTTC.

The rearrangement uses TRBV9 and TRBJ2-5, with 9 nucleotides matching TRBD2. From germline, CDR1 is SGDLS and CDR2 YYNGEE. With V trimmed by 0 bases and J by 5 bases, 8 bases remained unmatched. CDR3 size: 16 residues. This CDR3 reads CASSVGNSGGKETQYF. CDR3 nucleotides: TGTGCCAGCAGCGTAGGTAACAGCGGGGGGAAGGAGACCCAGTACTTC.

V usage is TRBV11-3 and J usage is TRBJ1-1, with D possibly TRBD1 on 5 matching bases. The V gene's germline CDR1 is SGHNT and CDR2 YENEEA. Trimming took off 6 bases at V and 1 base at J, with 15 bases between the two ends. The CDR3 is 15 amino acids. CDR3 residues: CASSRDSNWNTEAFF. As DNA, the CDR3 is TGTGCCAGCAGTCGGGACTCTAATTGGAACACTGAAGCTTTCTTT.

The J gene is TRBJ2-4, the V gene TRBV5-1, with D possibly matching TRBD1 (7 bases). The CDR3 totals 16 residues. Germline lookup yields CDR1 SGHRS and CDR2 YFSETQ. V dropped 4 bases and J dropped 0 bases, with 14 bases sitting between them. The CDR3 DNA sequence: TGCGCCAGCAGCGCGGGACAGCTACTAGCCAAAAACATTCAGTACTTC. The encoded protein is CASSAGQLLAKNIQYF.

V is TRBV11-1 and J is TRBJ2-1, with 7 bases aligning to TRBD2. Germline V gives CDR1 SGHAT, CDR2 FQDESV (reference sequence). The CDR3 covers 13 residues. J gave up 10 bases and V 5 bases, and 8 bases lay outside the gene matches. The CDR3 loop reads CASSPSGIPEQFF. DNA of the CDR3: TGTGCCAGCAGCCCCAGCGGGATTCCCGAGCAGTTCTTC.

The DNA of the CDR3 is TGTGCCAGCAGCTTAGGACTTACCGCCAACTATGGCTACACCTTC. Translating gives CASSLGLTANYGYTF. The chain has TRBV7-8 and TRBJ1-2; D is ambiguous. V lost 1 base and J 2 bases, leaving 11 bases between the germline ends. CDR1 SGHVS and CDR2 FQNEAQ come from the germline V gene. The CDR3 spans 15 residues.

In the case of this clone: Here the CDR3 omits its conserved ending phenylalanine or tryptophan, so a read error is the likely source. The limits of the CDR3 on the DNA are not certain, so only TCRdb's listed CDR3 is given. CDR3 sequence: CASRLRSGRLES. The chain is built from TRBV12-2 and TRBJ2-7; the D segment call TRBD2 is taken from the table without a DNA check. TRBV12-2 is listed as a pseudogene. The CDR3 contains 12 residues when both ends are counted.

The rearrangement uses TRBV28 and TRBJ1-2, with a tentative D call TRBD1 (5 bases). From germline, CDR1 is MDHEN and CDR2 SYDVKM. V shed 6 bases and J shed 14 bases, with 19 bases lying between them. CDR3 size: 12 residues. The CDR3 coding sequence is TGTGCCAGCAGCGCCTGGGACTTCACGGGGACCTTC. Translation gives CASSAWDFTGTF.

CDR3 sequence: CASSLPTGTGELFF. DNA of the CDR3: TGTGCCAGCAGCTTGCCAACAGGGACCGGGGAGCTGTTTTTT. The chain has TRBV5-4 and TRBJ2-2; D possibly corresponds to TRBD1 (6 bases). This CDR3 spans 14 amino acids. Germline V lookup: CDR1 SGHNT, CDR2 YYREEE (reference sequence). V was shortened by 1 base and J by 5 bases, with 9 bases between the two germline ends.